These 30 T cell receptor beta chains were all obtained from the same sample, sequenced in a study of cytomegalovirus exposure and HLA in healthy donors. Amplification used 60 Vbeta primers and 13 Jbeta primers. Generated by immunoSEQ multiplex PCR, the TCRdb table keeps only in-frame clones and is missing some. The data show around 190,000 clones, around 77% seen once. Sequenced: PBMCs. The receptors come from a woman aged 25 to 39 in good health and CMV-seronegative.

The sample holds a few counts of this clone. The chain is built from TRBV5-1 and TRBJ1-1; TRBD1 aligns across 9 bases. The CDR3 has 15 residues. J gave up 3 bases and V 2 bases, and 5 bases lay outside the gene matches. Looked up from germline, CDR1 is SGHRS and CDR2 is YFSETQ. CDR3 DNA: TGCGCCAGCAGCTTCTCCGGGACAGGGTACACTGAAGCTTTCTTT. This sequence encodes CASSFSGTGYTEAFF.

The rearrangement joins TRBV18 to TRBJ2-7; weak D call: TRBD1 (5 bases). Germline V CDR1 and CDR2: KGHSH, LQKENI. The CDR3 runs 14 residues. V shed 6 bases and J shed 5 bases, with 17 bases lying between them. CDR3 region: CASSPSAGFNEQYF. CDR3 DNA sequence: TGTGCCAGCTCCCCGTCTGCAGGGTTCAACGAGCAGTACTTC.

This clone has just one count. The chain joins TRBV6-6 to TRBJ2-7; TRBD1 matches 7 bases. Germline loops: CDR1 MNHNY, CDR2 SVGAGI (reference sequence). The junction had 9 bases not matched to a gene; V was cut back by 7 bases and J by 3 bases. CDR3 length: 14 residues. The CDR3: CASKRQGESYEQYF. The CDR3 DNA sequence: TGTGCCAGCAAAAGACAGGGCGAAAGCTACGAGCAGTACTTC.

The V call is TRBV5-1, the J call TRBJ1-4; 7 bases agree with TRBD1. This CDR3 region has 15 residues. CDR1 and CDR2 from the germline V gene are SGHRS and YFSETQ. The J segment lost 5 bases and the V segment lost 3 bases, leaving 7 bases of the junction unmatched. CDR3 sequence reads: CASSSPGQTNEKLFF. CDR3 nucleotides: TGCGCCAGCAGCTCGCCGGGACAGACAAATGAAAAACTGTTTTTT.

The J gene is TRBJ1-2, the V gene TRBV7-9; D perhaps matches TRBD1 (6 bases). The CDR3 consists of 14 residues. The V and J ends lost 4 bases and 8 bases respectively, with 17 bases between them. Per the germline V gene, CDR1 is SEHNR and CDR2 is FQNEAQ (reference sequence). For the CDR3, the DNA is TGTGCCAGCAGCTCGTCCCGGGACATTGGGGGCTACACCTTC. Translated, it gives CASSSSRDIGGYTF.

This chain connects TRBV5-4 to TRBJ2-1; a possible D gene is TRBD2 (5 bases). V was shortened by 6 bases and J by 9 bases, with 10 bases between the two germline ends. Looked up from germline, CDR1 is SGHNT and CDR2 is YYREEE (reference sequence). There are 11 residues in the CDR3. The CDR3 DNA reads as TGTGCCAGCACACTAGGCCTTGAGCAGTTCTTC. Translating gives CASTLGLEQFF. The full variable domain, with the rest looked up from reference TRBV5-4 and TRBJ2-1, is ETGVTQSPTHLIKTRGQQVTLRCSSQSGHNTVSWYQQALGQGPQFIFQYYREEENGRGNFPPRFSGLQFPNYSSELNVNALELDDSALYLCASTLGLEQFFGPGTRLTVL.

In its sample, this clone was seen once. The chain carries TRBV27 and TRBJ2-1; no clear D. Per the germline V gene, CDR1 is MNHEY and CDR2 is SMNVEV (reference sequence). Trimming pared 6 bases from V and 2 bases from J, leaving 2 bases between. The CDR3 totals 11 residues. CDR3 sequence (DNA): TGTGCCAGCAGCGCCTACAATGAGCAGTTCTTC. It specifies CASSAYNEQFF.

This clone was counted only a few times. The genes are TRBV4-1 and TRBJ1-5; the D gene is possibly TRBD1 (5 bases). CDR3 size: 14 residues. From germline, CDR1 is MGHRA and CDR2 YSYEKL. V was pared by 4 bases and J by 0 bases, with 7 bases between. This CDR3 is CASSLQVSNQPQHF. The CDR3 coding sequence is TGCGCCAGCAGCCTACAGGTTAGCAATCAGCCCCAGCATTTT.

V is TRBV4-2 and J is TRBJ2-5, with TRBD2 matching 10 bases. The CDR3 runs 15 residues. Looked up from germline, CDR1 is LGHNA and CDR2 is YNFKEQ. The J segment lost 4 bases and the V segment lost 4 bases, leaving 6 bases of the junction unmatched. CDR3 loop: CASSPLSGRAETQYF. The CDR3 DNA sequence: TGTGCCAGCAGCCCGTTAAGCGGGAGGGCAGAGACCCAGTACTTC.

The genes are TRBV5-1 and TRBJ2-1; no reliable D call. V dropped 3 bases and J dropped 7 bases, with 14 bases sitting between them. This CDR3 has 14 amino acids. Germline V gives CDR1 SGHRS, CDR2 YFSETQ. The CDR3 sequence: CASSYSSSANEQFF. CDR3 bases: TGCGCCAGCAGCTACTCTAGTTCAGCGAATGAGCAGTTCTTC.

The chain links TRBV5-1 to TRBJ2-5; 7 positions agree with TRBD2. Germline CDR1 SGHRS, CDR2 YFSETQ. The CDR3 contains 15 residues. The V gene end was trimmed by 0 bases and the J gene end by 3 bases; junction bases not matched to a gene: 5. The CDR3 loop reads CASSLAGGSKETQYF. The CDR3 DNA is TGCGCCAGCAGCTTGGCGGGGGGATCAAAAGAGACCCAGTACTTC.

The V call is TRBV4-1, the J call TRBJ1-6, with 9 bases lining up with TRBD1. From germline, CDR1 is MGHRA and CDR2 YSYEKL. J gave up 6 bases and V 1 base, and 16 bases lay outside the gene matches. CDR3 length: 20 residues. The CDR3 loop reads CASSQADFFDRGISNSPLHF. Here the CDR3 DNA reads TGCGCCAGCAGCCAAGCTGATTTTTTCGACAGGGGGATTAGTAATTCACCCCTCCACTTT.

This CDR3 is CASSESGGDEQYF. The CDR3 nucleotides are TGCGCCAGCAGTGAGTCGGGGGGGGACGAGCAGTACTTC. This chain links TRBV10-1 with TRBJ2-7; TRBD2 aligns across 7 bases. V gave up 0 bases and J gave up 5 bases; unmatched junction bases: 1. This CDR3 has 13 residues. Germline V gives CDR1 WNHNN, CDR2 SYGVQD (reference sequence).

The rearrangement links TRBV4-1 to TRBJ2-7, with D perhaps matching TRBD1 (6 bases). CDR1 is MGHRA, CDR2 YSYEKL, per germline. The CDR3 totals 17 residues. V lost 0 bases and J lost 5, with 20 bases in between. The CDR3: CASSQEFHGQGINEQYF. For the CDR3, the DNA is TGCGCCAGCAGCCAAGAGTTTCACGGGCAGGGGATCAACGAGCAGTACTTC.

This chain uses TRBV28 with TRBJ2-7, with 12 bases fitting TRBD2. Germline CDR1 MDHEN, CDR2 SYDVKM. V shed 3 bases and J 2 bases; nucleotides not matched to a gene: 23. The CDR3 covers 22 residues. CDR3 sequence (DNA): TGTGCCAGCAGTTTCCCGAGAACCCTAGCGGGAGGGCGACTTTACTTAGCCTACGAGCAGTACTTC. It yields the protein CASSFPRTLAGGRLYLAYEQYF.

The rearrangement links TRBV9 to TRBJ2-3, with TRBD1 identical over 9 bases. The V and J ends lost 4 bases and 5 bases, in that order; junction bases with no gene match: 5. The CDR3 has 14 amino acids. CDR1 is SGDLS and CDR2 is YYNGEE in the germline V gene. The DNA for the CDR3 is TGTGCCAGCAGCTCGCAGGACAGGGGAGATACGCAGTATTTT. The encoded protein is CASSSQDRGDTQYF. Full variable domain (missing parts from reference TRBV9 and TRBJ2-3): DSGVTQTPKHLITATGQRVTLRCSPRSGDLSVYWYQQSLDQGLQFLIQYYNGEERAKGNILERFSAQQFPDLHSELNLSSLELGDSALYFCASSSQDRGDTQYFGPGTRLTVL.

This sequence joins TRBV7-2 and TRBJ2-7, with a tentative D call TRBD1 (5 bases). The germline gives CDR1 SGHTA, CDR2 FQGNSA. The CDR3 has 15 residues. Trimming removed 3 bases at V and 0 bases at J, with 12 bases between. CDR3 protein: CASSLQGKLSYEQYF. The CDR3, as DNA: TGTGCCAGCAGCTTGCAGGGTAAACTCTCCTACGAGCAGTACTTC.

The CDR3 protein is CASSLERGLGGTDTQYF. CDR3 in DNA: TGCGCCAGCAGCTTGGAGAGGGGACTGGGGGGCACAGATACGCAGTATTTT. The gene calls are TRBV5-1 and TRBJ2-3, with D perhaps matching TRBD2 (6 bases). The V end lost 0 bases, the J end lost 1 base, and 15 bases lay between the germline ends. The V gene's germline CDR1 is SGHRS and CDR2 YFSETQ. This CDR3 has 17 amino acids.

This clone was seen a handful of times. CDR3 nucleotides: TGTGCCAGCAGACGAAGGAGTTTAGGGGACAATCAGCCCCAGCATTTT. Its protein is CASRRRSLGDNQPQHF. The chain recombines TRBV27 with TRBJ1-5; TRBD1 is a possible D gene (5 bases). This CDR3 has 16 residues. CDR1 and CDR2 (germline): MNHEY, SMNVEV (reference sequence). Trimming pared 6 bases from V and 3 bases from J, leaving 18 bases between.

The chain carries TRBV27 and TRBJ2-5; 8 bases are shared with TRBD1. V lost 3 bases and J lost 4; bases outside the gene matches: 13. The germline CDR1 and CDR2 sequences are MNHEY and SMNVEV (reference sequence). The CDR3 runs to 17 residues. CDR3: CASSFRSPGGGGETQYF. CDR3 nucleotides: TGTGCCAGCAGTTTCCGGTCCCCAGGGGGCGGAGGAGAGACCCAGTACTTC.

A single count supports this clone. This chain connects TRBV5-1 to TRBJ1-1; D is unclear. V gave up 4 bases and J gave up 0 bases, with 7 bases separating them. The CDR3 runs to 13 residues. Germline assignment: CDR1 SGHRS and CDR2 YFSETQ. In DNA, the CDR3 is TGCGCCAGCAGCGCGAACTTGAACACTGAAGCTTTCTTT. It encodes CASSANLNTEAFF.

Only a few counts were recorded for this clone. The CDR3 region has the DNA TGTGCCAGCAGCAAATCTCCAGGGGTTAGCAATCAGCCCCAGCATTTT. Translation: CASSKSPGVSNQPQHF. The chain has TRBV21-1 and TRBJ1-5; the DNA was not compared with TRBD1, the D call given in the table. TRBV21-1 constitutes a pseudogene. This CDR3 is 16 amino acids long.

The J gene is TRBJ2-3, the V gene TRBV5-1, with 7 bases that match TRBD2. V gave up 1 base and J gave up 2 bases; unmatched junction bases: 4. The CDR3 length is 15 residues. Germline V lookup: CDR1 SGHRS, CDR2 YFSETQ. The CDR3 DNA is TGCGCCAGCAGCTTGCCAGCGGGGACCACAGATACGCAGTATTTT. Protein product: CASSLPAGTTDTQYF.

The sample holds many counts of this clone. The chain recombines TRBV5-1 with TRBJ1-1; D possibly corresponds to TRBD1 (6 bases). Germline-derived CDR1 and CDR2 are SGHRS and YFSETQ. V was shortened by 1 base and J by 4 bases, with 14 bases between the two germline ends. There are 15 residues in the CDR3. CDR3 bases: TGCGCCAGCAGCTTGTGGGGGGGCCTGGGCACTGAAGCTTTCTTT. Amino acid sequence: CASSLWGGLGTEAFF.

V usage is TRBV9 and J usage is TRBJ2-2, with 8 bases identical to TRBD2. Germline CDR1 is SGDLS and CDR2 is YYNGEE. V gave up 0 bases and J gave up 0 bases; unmatched junction bases: 10. The CDR3 extends over 19 amino acids. The CDR3 loop is CASSVEGLAGLTNTGELFF. Here the CDR3 DNA reads TGTGCCAGCAGCGTAGAAGGGCTAGCGGGCCTCACGAACACCGGGGAGCTGTTTTTT.

This clone appeared a few times. The chain has TRBV9 and TRBJ2-5; TRBD1 matches 9 bases. The J call could be wrong; TRBJ2-7 is a better fit for the DNA end. Germline V gene data show CDR1 as SGDLS and CDR2 as YYNGEE. This CDR3 region has 15 residues. The CDR3 protein is CASSPRTGVDYEQYF. The CDR3 coding sequence is TGTGCCAGCAGCCCCCGGACAGGGGTAGACTACGAGCAGTACTTC.

This chain uses TRBV5-1 with TRBJ2-1; 8 bases agree with TRBD2. The length of the CDR3 is 16 residues. Germline CDR1 reads SGHRS; CDR2 reads YFSETQ. V gave up 4 bases and J gave up 7 bases; unmatched junction bases: 13. The CDR3 sequence: CASSPPPGGAANEQFF. As DNA, the CDR3 is TGCGCCAGCAGCCCCCCTCCCGGGGGGGCCGCAAATGAGCAGTTCTTC.

This rearrangement joins TRBV5-1 to TRBJ1-4; 9 positions match TRBD1. Per the germline V gene, CDR1 is SGHRS and CDR2 is YFSETQ. The length of the CDR3 is 15 residues. Unmatched junction bases numbered 5, after V lost 0 bases and J lost 8 bases. In DNA form, the CDR3 reads TGCGCCAGCAGCTTGGAGAGGGACAGGGACGAAAAACTGTTTTTT. This codes for CASSLERDRDEKLFF.

V usage is TRBV7-2 and J usage is TRBJ1-2; 7 positions agree with TRBD1. The CDR3 contains 12 residues. Germline trimming cut 5 bases from V and 8 bases from J; bases unmatched to any gene: 5. Looked up from germline, CDR1 is SGHTA and CDR2 is FQGNSA. The CDR3 coding sequence is TGTGCCAGCAGCATGACAGGGCTCGGCTACACCTTC. Protein: CASSMTGLGYTF.

The gene calls are TRBV7-8 and TRBJ1-2; D remains unclear. The V and J ends lost 5 bases and 4 bases respectively, with 8 bases between them. The CDR3 is 12 amino acids. CDR1 and CDR2 (germline): SGHVS, FQNEAQ. The CDR3 reads CASSLSIYGYTF. The CDR3 DNA reads TGTGCCAGCAGCCTAAGTATCTATGGCTACACCTTC.